These 25 T cell receptor beta chains originate from one sample sequenced in a study of T cell responses to AZD1222 COVID-19 vaccine. The table came from immunoSEQ multiplex PCR; TCRdb's copy has only in-frame clones and leaves some out. This table has roughly 93,000 clones, roughly nine tenths appearing once. Material: peripheral blood, obtained 28 days after the second AZD1222 dose. The receptors shown here come from an adult who received the AZD1222 COVID-19 vaccine.

This clone was detected only once. The CDR3 sequence: CATSEYQGETQYF. For the CDR3, the DNA is TGTGCCACCAGTGAATACCAGGGGGAGACCCAGTACTTC. The chain recombines TRBV24-1 with TRBJ2-5; D possibly corresponds to TRBD1 (6 bases). The CDR3 runs 13 residues. Germline V gene lookup returns CDR1 KGHDR and CDR2 SFDVKD. With 4 bases removed from V and 5 bases from J, the gap between germline ends came to 10 bases.

The chain links TRBV6-1 to TRBJ1-1; the D is unclear. Trimming removed 2 bases at V and 1 base at J, with 5 bases between. This CDR3 has 13 amino acids. From germline, CDR1 is MNHNS and CDR2 SASEGT. The CDR3 region is CASSEKENTEAFF. In DNA, the CDR3 is TGTGCCAGCAGTGAAAAGGAGAACACTGAAGCTTTCTTT.

The V call is TRBV9, the J call TRBJ1-6; the D gene is possibly TRBD1 (6 bases). The CDR3 covers 16 residues. Germline CDR1 reads SGDLS; CDR2 reads YYNGEE. V gave up 4 bases and J gave up 6 bases, with 17 bases separating them. CDR3 DNA sequence: TGTGCCAGCAGCCCGGGGGCGGTTGCCTTTAATTCACCCCTCCACTTT. Amino acid sequence: CASSPGAVAFNSPLHF.

The rearrangement joins TRBV19 to TRBJ2-7, with D tentatively TRBD2 (6 bases). Germline V gene lookup returns CDR1 LNHDA and CDR2 SQIVND (reference sequence). CDR3 length equals 13 residues. V lost 6 bases and J lost 4, with 13 bases in between. The CDR3 DNA sequence: TGTGCCAGTAGCCAGACTAGGACGTACGAGCAGTACTTC. It codes for CASSQTRTYEQYF.

V usage is TRBV6-2 or TRBV6-3 and J usage is TRBJ1-2; D not resolved. The CDR3 covers 15 residues. CDR1 and CDR2 (germline): MNHEY, SVGEGT. V was trimmed by 4 bases and J by 4 bases, leaving 16 bases between them. CDR3 nucleotides: TGTGCCAGCAGTTCGATAGGGATACACGTCTATGGCTACACCTTC. This encodes CASSSIGIHVYGYTF.

This clone was observed a handful of times. The chain has TRBV7-2 and TRBJ2-7; the match to TRBD1 covers 10 bases. Per the germline V gene, CDR1 is SGHTA and CDR2 is FQGNSA. V lost 5 bases, J lost 5 bases, and 6 bases stayed unmatched. This CDR3 contains 14 residues. The CDR3 protein is CASSPRQGANEQYF. CDR3 DNA: TGTGCCAGCAGCCCACGACAGGGGGCGAACGAGCAGTACTTC. The whole variable domain, remainder taken from reference TRBV7-2 and TRBJ2-7, is GAGVSQSPSNKVTEKGKDVELRCDPISGHTALYWYRQSLGQGLEFLIYFQGNSAPDKSGLPSDRFSAERTGGSVSTLTIQRTQQEDSAVYLCASSPRQGANEQYFGPGTRLTVT.

CDR3 DNA sequence: TGCGCCAGCAATTCGGGGGACACCGGGGAGCTGTTTTTT. Translated: CASNSGDTGELFF. This chain joins TRBV10-1 and TRBJ2-2, with a tentative D call TRBD2 (6 bases). Germline lookup yields CDR1 WNHNN and CDR2 SYGVQD (reference sequence). Trimming stripped 7 bases from V and 3 bases from J, with 9 bases between. The CDR3 is made up of 13 amino acids.

V and J are TRBV27 and TRBJ2-1, with TRBD1 identical over 7 bases. This CDR3 comprises 14 residues. CDR1 and CDR2 from the germline V gene are MNHEY and SMNVEV (reference sequence). Trimming cost V 2 bases and J 4 bases; bases outside gene matches: 2. The CDR3 DNA reads as TGTGCCAGCAGTTTACAGGGGGAGTACAATGAGCAGTTCTTC. It translates to CASSLQGEYNEQFF.

This chain links TRBV9 with TRBJ1-5; a weak D match, TRBD1 (5 bases). This CDR3 region has 15 residues. V was clipped by 0 bases and J by 5 bases, with 12 bases between them. The germline gives CDR1 SGDLS, CDR2 YYNGEE. In nucleotides, the CDR3 is TGTGCCAGCAGCGTAGGTTCGGGGGGATATCAGCCCCAGCATTTT. Translation gives CASSVGSGGYQPQHF. The variable domain in full, completed from reference TRBV9 and TRBJ1-5, reads DSGVTQTPKHLITATGQRVTLRCSPRSGDLSVYWYQQSLDQGLQFLIQYYNGEERAKGNILERFSAQQFPDLHSELNLSSLELGDSALYFCASSVGSGGYQPQHFGDGTRLSIL.

This chain links TRBV29-1 with TRBJ1-4; D is unresolved. Trimming shortened V by 4 bases and J by 3 bases, and 6 bases separated the two germline ends. Germline CDR1 SQVTM, CDR2 ANQGSEA. The length of the CDR3 is 12 residues. Written as DNA, the CDR3 is TGCAGCGTTGCCGGAGCTAATGAAAAACTGTTTTTT. It encodes CSVAGANEKLFF. The complete variable domain, with remaining parts taken from reference TRBV29-1 and TRBJ1-4, reads SAVISQKPSRDICQRGTSLTIQCQVDSQVTMMFWYRQQPGQSLTLIATANQGSEATYESGFVIDKFPISRPNLTFSTLTVSNMSPEDSSIYLCSVAGANEKLFFGSGTQLSVL.

J is TRBJ2-3 and V is TRBV20-1; TRBD2 matches 7 bases. The V gene end was trimmed by 3 bases and the J gene end by 0 bases; junction bases not matched to a gene: 6. Germline lookup yields CDR1 DFQATT and CDR2 SNEGSKA (reference sequence). The CDR3 extends over 15 amino acids. CDR3 sequence (DNA): TGCAGTGCTAGTGAGCGGGACTCTAGCACAGATACGCAGTATTTT. It yields the protein CSASERDSSTDTQYF.

This chain joins TRBV28 and TRBJ2-7; no definite D call. V lost 3 bases to trimming and J lost 2 bases, with 11 bases between them. CDR3 length: 14 amino acids. CDR1 and CDR2 (germline): MDHEN, SYDVKM. This chain's CDR3 is CASSLLAPTYEQYF. CDR3 DNA: TGTGCCAGCAGTTTGTTGGCCCCTACCTACGAGCAGTACTTC.

This chain connects TRBV6-5 to TRBJ2-3, with 12 bases matching TRBD2. Germline V gene sequence: CDR1 MNHEY, CDR2 SVGAGI. V gave up 6 bases and J gave up 6 bases; unmatched junction bases: 7. The CDR3 runs 15 residues. The CDR3 DNA is TGTGCCAGCAGGCCGACTAGCGGGGGTTTGGATACGCAGTATTTT. It specifies CASRPTSGGLDTQYF.

The chain recombines TRBV28 with TRBJ1-2; D is undetermined. This CDR3 comprises 15 residues. Deletions cut 5 bases from V and 0 bases from J, with 13 bases between. The germline V gene encodes CDR1 MDHEN and CDR2 SYDVKM. The CDR3 DNA reads as TGTGCCAGCAGTAATTGGGTCGGGCCTAACTATGGCTACACCTTC. Amino acid sequence: CASSNWVGPNYGYTF.

The CDR3 DNA reads TGCAGCGTTGAAGATCCGAGGGGCCCCTATGGCTACACCTTC. Encoded protein: CSVEDPRGPYGYTF. The chain combines TRBV29-1 with TRBJ1-2; D is perhaps TRBD1 (5 bases). Trimming cost V 0 bases and J 4 bases, with 12 bases left between them. This CDR3 is built from 14 residues. From germline, CDR1 is SQVTM and CDR2 ANQGSEA.

CDR3 coding DNA: TGCGCCAGCAGCCAAGTGGGACAGGGATACAATGAGCAGTTCTTC. Its translation is CASSQVGQGYNEQFF. The J gene is TRBJ2-1, the V gene TRBV4-1; 9 bases are shared with TRBD1. Germline V lookup: CDR1 MGHRA, CDR2 YSYEKL. Unmatched junction bases numbered 2, after V lost 1 base and J lost 4 bases. The CDR3 extends over 15 amino acids.

The chain carries TRBV6-6 and TRBJ1-4; 7 bases match TRBD1. From germline, CDR1 is MNHNY and CDR2 SVGAGI (reference sequence). The CDR3 contains 14 residues. With V trimmed by 7 bases and J by 5 bases, 7 bases remained unmatched. CDR3: CASIRTGPNEKLFF. The DNA of the CDR3 is TGTGCCAGCATCCGGACAGGACCAAATGAAAAACTGTTTTTT.

This clone was seen a few times. The J gene is TRBJ2-5, the V gene TRBV9; 10 bases fit TRBD2. V was clipped by 5 bases and J by 2 bases; unmatched bases: 6. Germline CDR1 reads SGDLS; CDR2 reads YYNGEE. The length of the CDR3 is 15 residues. In DNA form, the CDR3 reads TGTGCCAGCAGTGAAATAGCGGGGGGACAAGAGACCCAGTACTTC. Encoded protein: CASSEIAGGQETQYF. Full variable domain (remainder filled in from reference TRBV9 and TRBJ2-5): DSGVTQTPKHLITATGQRVTLRCSPRSGDLSVYWYQQSLDQGLQFLIQYYNGEERAKGNILERFSAQQFPDLHSELNLSSLELGDSALYFCASSEIAGGQETQYFGPGTRLLVL.

The rearrangement links TRBV7-8 to TRBJ1-4; 9 bases map to TRBD1. V lost 4 bases, J lost 8 bases, and 11 bases stayed unmatched. This CDR3 has 16 residues. Germline V gene sequence: CDR1 SGHVS, CDR2 FQNEAQ. CDR3 protein: CASSSRVPGQGEKLFF. The DNA of the CDR3 is TGTGCCAGCAGCTCGAGGGTCCCGGGACAGGGAGAAAAACTGTTTTTT.

The rearrangement links TRBV5-4 to TRBJ1-1; D call uncertain. The V end lost 5 bases, the J end lost 8 bases, and 10 bases lay between the germline ends. The germline V gene encodes CDR1 SGHNT and CDR2 YYREEE (reference sequence). CDR3 length: 11 amino acids. The CDR3 DNA follows: TGTGCCAGCAGTTCCCATTTCGAAGCTTTCTTT. It translates to CASSSHFEAFF.

For the CDR3, the DNA is TGTGCCAGCAGAACACCAGGGGAGCTACTCTATGGCTACACCTTC. Its translation is CASRTPGELLYGYTF. The rearrangement joins TRBV6-5 to TRBJ1-2; tentative D call: TRBD1 (6 bases). The V and J ends lost 6 bases and 4 bases respectively, with 18 bases between them. This CDR3 is 15 amino acids long. Germline CDR1 and CDR2: MNHEY and SVGAGI.

The V call is TRBV9, the J call TRBJ1-6; 9 bases fit TRBD1. CDR1 SGDLS and CDR2 YYNGEE come from the germline V gene. The CDR3 runs to 18 residues. V dropped 4 bases and J dropped 0; count of bases not matched to a gene: 8. CDR3 region: CASSPTTGGSSYNSPLHF. CDR3 sequence (DNA): TGTGCCAGCAGCCCGACAACAGGGGGCAGCTCCTATAATTCACCCCTCCACTTT. Complete variable domain (other parts from reference TRBV9 and TRBJ1-6): DSGVTQTPKHLITATGQRVTLRCSPRSGDLSVYWYQQSLDQGLQFLIQYYNGEERAKGNILERFSAQQFPDLHSELNLSSLELGDSALYFCASSPTTGGSSYNSPLHFGNGTRLTVT.

The chain joins TRBV6-5 to TRBJ2-7, with 8 bases that match TRBD1. Germline values: CDR1 MNHEY, CDR2 SVGAGI. With 8 bases clipped from V and 3 bases from J, the junction kept 6 bases outside the gene matches. The CDR3 is made up of 13 amino acids. This CDR3 is CASPGQGGYEQYF. CDR3 sequence (DNA): TGTGCCAGCCCAGGACAGGGAGGCTACGAGCAGTACTTC.

This chain uses TRBV7-3 with TRBJ2-1; a weak D match, TRBD1 (5 bases). Germline CDR1 is SGHTA and CDR2 is FQGTGA. Trimming shortened V by 2 bases and J by 11 bases, and 7 bases separated the two germline ends. The CDR3 is 11 amino acids. CDR3: CASSLGAKQFF. CDR3 in DNA: TGTGCCAGCAGCTTAGGGGCCAAGCAGTTCTTC.

The chain combines TRBV7-9 with TRBJ2-2; 10 bases are shared with TRBD1. The CDR3 runs to 13 residues. CDR1 is SEHNR, CDR2 FQNEAQ, per germline (reference sequence). The CDR3 DNA sequence: TGTGTGGCCGGGACAGGGGCCACCGGGGAGCTGTTTTTT. Translated: CVAGTGATGELFF.